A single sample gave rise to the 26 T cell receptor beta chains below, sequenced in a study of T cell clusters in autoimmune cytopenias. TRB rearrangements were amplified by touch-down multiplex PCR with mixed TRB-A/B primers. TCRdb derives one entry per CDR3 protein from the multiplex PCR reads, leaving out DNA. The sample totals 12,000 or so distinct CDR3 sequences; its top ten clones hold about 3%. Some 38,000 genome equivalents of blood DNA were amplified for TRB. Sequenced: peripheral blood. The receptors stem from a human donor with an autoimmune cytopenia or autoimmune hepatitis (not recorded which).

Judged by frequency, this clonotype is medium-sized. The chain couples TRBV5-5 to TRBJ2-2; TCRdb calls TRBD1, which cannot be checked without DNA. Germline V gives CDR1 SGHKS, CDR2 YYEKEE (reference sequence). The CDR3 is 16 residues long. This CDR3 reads CASSRQGAENTGELFF.

CDR3 loop: CASSLNTGELFF. The V call is TRBV7-6, the J call TRBJ2-2. CDR1 is SGHVS and CDR2 is FNYEAQ in the germline V gene. This CDR3 is built from 12 residues.

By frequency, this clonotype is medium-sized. CDR3 protein: CASSPMTSGGTGELFF. V usage is TRBV19 and J usage is TRBJ2-2; the TCRdb D gene call, TRBD2, has no DNA to confirm it. Germline V gene data show CDR1 as LNHDA and CDR2 as SQIVND (reference sequence). The CDR3 runs 16 residues.

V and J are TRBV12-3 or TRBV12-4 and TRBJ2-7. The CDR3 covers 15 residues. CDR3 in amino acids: CASSSHRSVLLEQYF.

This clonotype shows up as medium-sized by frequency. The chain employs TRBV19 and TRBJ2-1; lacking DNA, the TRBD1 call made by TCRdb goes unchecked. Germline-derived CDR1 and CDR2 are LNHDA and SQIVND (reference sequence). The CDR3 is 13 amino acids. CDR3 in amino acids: CASSMSGASEQFF.

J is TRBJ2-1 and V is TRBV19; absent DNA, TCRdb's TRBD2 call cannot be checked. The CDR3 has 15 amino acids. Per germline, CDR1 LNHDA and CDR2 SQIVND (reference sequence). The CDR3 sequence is CASLDGASGQGEQFF. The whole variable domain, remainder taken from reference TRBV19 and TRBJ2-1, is DGGITQSPKYLFRKEGQNVTLSCEQNLNHDAMYWYRQDPGQGLRLIYYSQIVNDFQKGDIAEGYSVSREKKESFPLTVTSAQKNPTAFYLCASLDGASGQGEQFFGPGTRLTVL.

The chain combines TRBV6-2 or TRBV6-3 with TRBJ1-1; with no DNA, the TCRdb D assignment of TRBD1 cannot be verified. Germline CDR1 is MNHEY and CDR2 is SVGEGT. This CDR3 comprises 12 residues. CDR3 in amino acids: CASSGGFVEAFF.

CDR3 sequence: CASSVAFSGGPTQETQYF. The chain has TRBV5-5 and TRBJ2-5; TCRdb's assignment of TRBD2 cannot be checked, as there is no DNA. Germline V CDR1 and CDR2: SGHKS, YYEKEE (reference sequence). The CDR3 has 18 residues.

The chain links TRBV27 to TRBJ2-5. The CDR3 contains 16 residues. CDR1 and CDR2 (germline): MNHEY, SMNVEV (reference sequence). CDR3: CASSLLPFKHQETQYF.

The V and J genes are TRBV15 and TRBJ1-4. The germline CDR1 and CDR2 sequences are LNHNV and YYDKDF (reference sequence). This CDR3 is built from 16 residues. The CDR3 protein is CATSIHGPGPSEKLFF.

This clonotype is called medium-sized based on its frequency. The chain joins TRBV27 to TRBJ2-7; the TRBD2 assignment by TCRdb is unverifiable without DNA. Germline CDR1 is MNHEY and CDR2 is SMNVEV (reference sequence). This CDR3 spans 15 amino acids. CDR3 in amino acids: CASSLWPSRSYEQYF.

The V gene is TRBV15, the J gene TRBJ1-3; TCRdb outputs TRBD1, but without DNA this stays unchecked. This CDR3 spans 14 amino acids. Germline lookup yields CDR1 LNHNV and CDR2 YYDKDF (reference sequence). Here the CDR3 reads CATSTRTGGNTIYF.

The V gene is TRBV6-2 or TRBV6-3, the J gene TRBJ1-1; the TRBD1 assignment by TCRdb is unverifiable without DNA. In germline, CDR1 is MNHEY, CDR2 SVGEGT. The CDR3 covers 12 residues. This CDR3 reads CASNRGYTEAFF.

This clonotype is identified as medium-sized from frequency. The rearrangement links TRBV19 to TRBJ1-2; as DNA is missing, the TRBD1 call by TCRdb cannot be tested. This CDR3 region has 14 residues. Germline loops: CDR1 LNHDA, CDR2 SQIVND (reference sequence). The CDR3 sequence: CASSIEGGAGGYTF.

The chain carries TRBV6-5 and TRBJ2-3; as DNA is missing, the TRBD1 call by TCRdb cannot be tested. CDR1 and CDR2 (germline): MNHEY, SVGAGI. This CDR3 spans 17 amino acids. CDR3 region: CASTNLGAGGGTDTQYF.

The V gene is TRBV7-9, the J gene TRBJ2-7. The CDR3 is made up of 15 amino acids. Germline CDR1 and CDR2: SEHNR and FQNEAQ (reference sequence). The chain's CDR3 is CASSLETALSYEQYF.

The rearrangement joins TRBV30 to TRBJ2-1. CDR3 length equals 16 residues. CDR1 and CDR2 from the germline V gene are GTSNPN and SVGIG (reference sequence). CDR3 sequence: CAWSIPSQTGVDEQFF. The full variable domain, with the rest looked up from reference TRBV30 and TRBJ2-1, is SQTIHQWPATLVQPVGSPLSLECTVEGTSNPNLYWYRQAAGRGLQLLFYSVGIGQISSEVPQNLSASRPQDRQFILSSKKLLLSDSGFYLCAWSIPSQTGVDEQFFGPGTRLTVL.

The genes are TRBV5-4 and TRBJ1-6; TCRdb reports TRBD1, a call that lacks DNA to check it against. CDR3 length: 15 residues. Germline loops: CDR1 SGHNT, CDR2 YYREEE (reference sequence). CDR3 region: CASSLTGDGNSPLHF.

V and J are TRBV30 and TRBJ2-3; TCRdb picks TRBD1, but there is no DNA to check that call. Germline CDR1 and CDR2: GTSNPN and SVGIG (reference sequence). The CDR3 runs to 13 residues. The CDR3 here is CAWSGGNTDTQYF.

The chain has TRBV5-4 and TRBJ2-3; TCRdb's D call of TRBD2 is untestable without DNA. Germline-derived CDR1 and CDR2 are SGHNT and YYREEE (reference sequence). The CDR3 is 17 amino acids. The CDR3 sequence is CASSSPVGEGRGDTQYF.

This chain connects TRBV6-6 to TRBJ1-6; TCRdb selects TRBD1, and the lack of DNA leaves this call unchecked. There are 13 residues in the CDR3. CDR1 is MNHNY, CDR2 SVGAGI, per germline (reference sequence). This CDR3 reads CASSSQGQSPLHF.

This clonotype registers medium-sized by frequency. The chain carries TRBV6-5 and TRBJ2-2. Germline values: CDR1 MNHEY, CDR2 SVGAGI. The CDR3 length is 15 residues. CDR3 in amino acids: CASSYSPGNTGELFF.

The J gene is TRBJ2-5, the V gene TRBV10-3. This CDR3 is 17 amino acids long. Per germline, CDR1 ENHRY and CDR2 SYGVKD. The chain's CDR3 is CAISELDFYRDQETQYF.

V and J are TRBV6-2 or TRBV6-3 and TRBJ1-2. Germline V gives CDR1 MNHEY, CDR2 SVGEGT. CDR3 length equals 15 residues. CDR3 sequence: CASRQRTPSEYGYTF.

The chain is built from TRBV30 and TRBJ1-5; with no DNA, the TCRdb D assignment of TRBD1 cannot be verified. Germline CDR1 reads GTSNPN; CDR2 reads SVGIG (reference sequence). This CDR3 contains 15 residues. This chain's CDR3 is CAWSVRGAGWQPQHF. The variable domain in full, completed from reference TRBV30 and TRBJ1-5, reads SQTIHQWPATLVQPVGSPLSLECTVEGTSNPNLYWYRQAAGRGLQLLFYSVGIGQISSEVPQNLSASRPQDRQFILSSKKLLLSDSGFYLCAWSVRGAGWQPQHFGDGTRLSIL.

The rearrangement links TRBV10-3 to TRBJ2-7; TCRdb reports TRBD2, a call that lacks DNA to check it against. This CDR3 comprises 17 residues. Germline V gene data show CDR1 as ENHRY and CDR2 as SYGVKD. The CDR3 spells CAISESTSLAGSYEQYF.